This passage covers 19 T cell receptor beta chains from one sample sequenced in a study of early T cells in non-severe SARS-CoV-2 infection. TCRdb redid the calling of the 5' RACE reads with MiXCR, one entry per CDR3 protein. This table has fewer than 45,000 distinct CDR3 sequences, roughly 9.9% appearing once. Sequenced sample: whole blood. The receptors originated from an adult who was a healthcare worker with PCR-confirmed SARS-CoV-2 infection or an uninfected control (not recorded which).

CDR3 residues: CSAWLFPVSYGYTF. DNA of the CDR3: TGCAGCGCCTGGCTTTTTCCAGTTTCGTATGGCTACACCTTC. The rearrangement joins TRBV29-1 to TRBJ1-2; D not certain. CDR1 and CDR2 (germline): SQVTM, ANQGSEA. V shed 7 bases and J shed 5 bases, with 20 bases lying between them. CDR3 length: 14 amino acids.

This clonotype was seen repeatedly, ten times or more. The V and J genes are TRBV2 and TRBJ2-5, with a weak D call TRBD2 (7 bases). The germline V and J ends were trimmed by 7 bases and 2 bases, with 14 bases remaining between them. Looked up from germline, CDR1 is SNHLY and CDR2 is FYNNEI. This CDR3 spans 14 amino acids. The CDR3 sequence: CASTRGGGQETQYF. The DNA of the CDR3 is TGTGCCAGCACCCGCGGGGGCGGACAAGAGACCCAGTACTTC.

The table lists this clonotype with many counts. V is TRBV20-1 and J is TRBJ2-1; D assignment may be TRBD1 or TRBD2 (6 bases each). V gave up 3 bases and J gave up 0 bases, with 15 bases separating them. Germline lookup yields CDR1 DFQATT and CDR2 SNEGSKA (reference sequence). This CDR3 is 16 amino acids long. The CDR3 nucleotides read TGCAGTGCTAGGGTCTCGGGGGCAAGCTCCTACAATGAGCAGTTCTTC. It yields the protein CSARVSGASSYNEQFF.

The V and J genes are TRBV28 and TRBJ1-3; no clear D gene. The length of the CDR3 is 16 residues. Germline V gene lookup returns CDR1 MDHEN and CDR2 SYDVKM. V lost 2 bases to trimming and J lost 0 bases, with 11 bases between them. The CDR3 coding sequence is TGTGCCAGCAGTTTAGACACGCGAAACTCTGGAAACACCATATATTTT. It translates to CASSLDTRNSGNTIYF.

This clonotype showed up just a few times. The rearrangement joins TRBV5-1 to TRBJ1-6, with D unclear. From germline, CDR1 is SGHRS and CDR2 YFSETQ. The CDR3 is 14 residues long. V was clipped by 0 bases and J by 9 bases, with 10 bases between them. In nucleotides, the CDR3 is TGCGCCAGCAGCTTGGTCCCTGAGGGTTCACCCCTCCACTTT. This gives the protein CASSLVPEGSPLHF.

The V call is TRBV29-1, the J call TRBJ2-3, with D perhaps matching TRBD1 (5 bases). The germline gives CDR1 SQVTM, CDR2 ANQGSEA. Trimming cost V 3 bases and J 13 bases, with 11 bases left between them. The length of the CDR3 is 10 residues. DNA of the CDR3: TGCAGCGTTGAGCAGGGTAGGGAGTATTTT. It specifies CSVEQGREYF.

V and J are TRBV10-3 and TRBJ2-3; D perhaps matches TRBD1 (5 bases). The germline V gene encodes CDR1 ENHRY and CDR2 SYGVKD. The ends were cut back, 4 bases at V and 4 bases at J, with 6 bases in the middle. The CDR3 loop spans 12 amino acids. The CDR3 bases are TGTGCCATCAGTGTAGGGGCAGATACGCAGTATTTT. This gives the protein CAISVGADTQYF.

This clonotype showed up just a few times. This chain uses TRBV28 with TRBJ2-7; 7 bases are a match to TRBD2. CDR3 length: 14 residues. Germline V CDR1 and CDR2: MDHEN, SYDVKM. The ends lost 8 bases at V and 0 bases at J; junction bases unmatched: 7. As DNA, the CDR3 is TGTGCCAGCCGCCGGGCGGGGGACTCCTACGAGCAGTACTTC. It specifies CASRRAGDSYEQYF. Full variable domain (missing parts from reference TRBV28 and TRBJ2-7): DVKVTQSSRYLVKRTGEKVFLECVQDMDHENMFWYRQDPGLGLRLIYFSYDVKMKEKGDIPEGYSVSREKKERFSLILESASTNQTSMYLCASRRAGDSYEQYFGPGTRLTVT.

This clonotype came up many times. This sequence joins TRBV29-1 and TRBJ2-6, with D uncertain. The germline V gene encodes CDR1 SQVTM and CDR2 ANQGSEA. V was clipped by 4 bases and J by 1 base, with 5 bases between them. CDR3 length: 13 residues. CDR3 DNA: TGCAGCGTTGCGGGTTCTGGGGCCAACGTCCTGACTTTC. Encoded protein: CSVAGSGANVLTF. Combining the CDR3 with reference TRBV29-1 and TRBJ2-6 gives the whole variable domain SAVISQKPSRDICQRGTSLTIQCQVDSQVTMMFWYRQQPGQSLTLIATANQGSEATYESGFVIDKFPISRPNLTFSTLTVSNMSPEDSSIYLCSVAGSGANVLTFGAGSRLTVL.

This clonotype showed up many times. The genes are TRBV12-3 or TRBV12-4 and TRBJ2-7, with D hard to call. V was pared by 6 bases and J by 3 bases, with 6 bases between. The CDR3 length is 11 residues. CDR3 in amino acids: CASRGIYEQYF. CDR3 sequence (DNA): TGTGCCAGCAGGGGAATCTACGAGCAGTACTTC.

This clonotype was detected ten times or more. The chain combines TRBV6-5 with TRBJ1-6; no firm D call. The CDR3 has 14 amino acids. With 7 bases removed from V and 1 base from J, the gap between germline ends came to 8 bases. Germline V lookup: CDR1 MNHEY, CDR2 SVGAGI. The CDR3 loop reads CASMQSSYNSPLHF. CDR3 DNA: TGTGCCAGCATGCAGTCTTCCTATAATTCACCCCTCCACTTT.

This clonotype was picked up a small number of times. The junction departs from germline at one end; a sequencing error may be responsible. CDR3 nucleotides: TGTGCCCGCAGCCAAGAAGGGGGATTTAACTATGGCTACACCTTC. Translation gives CARSQEGGFNYGYTF. The chain joins TRBV3-1 to TRBJ1-2, with D possibly TRBD1 on 6 matching bases. CDR3 length: 15 residues. The germline gives CDR1 LGHDT, CDR2 YNNKEL (reference sequence).

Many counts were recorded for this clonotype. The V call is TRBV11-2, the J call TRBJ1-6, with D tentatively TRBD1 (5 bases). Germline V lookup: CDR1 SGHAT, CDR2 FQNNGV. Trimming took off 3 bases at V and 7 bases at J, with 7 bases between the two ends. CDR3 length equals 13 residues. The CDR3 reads CASSFDRNSPLHF. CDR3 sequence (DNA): TGTGCCAGCAGCTTCGACAGAAATTCACCCCTCCACTTT.

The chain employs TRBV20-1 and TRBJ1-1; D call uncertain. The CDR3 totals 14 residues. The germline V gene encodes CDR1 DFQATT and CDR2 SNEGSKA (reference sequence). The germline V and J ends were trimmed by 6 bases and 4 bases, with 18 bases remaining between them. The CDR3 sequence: CSALQPTQGTEAFF. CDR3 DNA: TGCAGTGCCCTTCAGCCTACCCAAGGCACTGAAGCTTTCTTT.

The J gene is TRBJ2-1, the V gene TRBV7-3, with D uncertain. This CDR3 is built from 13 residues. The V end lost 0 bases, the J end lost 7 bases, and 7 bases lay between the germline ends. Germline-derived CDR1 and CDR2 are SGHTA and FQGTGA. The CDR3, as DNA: TGTGCCAGCAGCTTAACTAGTCTGAATGAGCAGTTCTTC. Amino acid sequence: CASSLTSLNEQFF.

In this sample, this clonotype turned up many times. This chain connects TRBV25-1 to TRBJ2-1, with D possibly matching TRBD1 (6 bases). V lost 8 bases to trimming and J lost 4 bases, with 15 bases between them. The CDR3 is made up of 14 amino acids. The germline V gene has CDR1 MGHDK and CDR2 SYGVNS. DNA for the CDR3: TGTGCCAGCGGGGGCGTAATGGGGTACAATGAGCAGTTCTTC. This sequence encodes CASGGVMGYNEQFF. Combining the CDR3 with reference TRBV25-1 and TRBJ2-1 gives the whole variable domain EADIYQTPRYLVIGTGKKITLECSQTMGHDKMYWYQQDPGMELHLIHYSYGVNSTEKGDLSSESTVSRIRTEHFPLTLESARPSHTSQYLCASGGVMGYNEQFFGPGTRLTVL.

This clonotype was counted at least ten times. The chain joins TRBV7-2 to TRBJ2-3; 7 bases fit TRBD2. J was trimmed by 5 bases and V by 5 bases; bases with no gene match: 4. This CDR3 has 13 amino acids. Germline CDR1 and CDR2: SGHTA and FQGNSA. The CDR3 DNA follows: TGTGCCAGCAGCAAGCGGGGTATAGATACGCAGTATTTT. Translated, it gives CASSKRGIDTQYF.

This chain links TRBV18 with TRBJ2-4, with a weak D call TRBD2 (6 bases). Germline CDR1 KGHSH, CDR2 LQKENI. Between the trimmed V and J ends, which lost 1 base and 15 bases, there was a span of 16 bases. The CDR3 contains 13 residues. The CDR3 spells CASSPQAGPTTYF. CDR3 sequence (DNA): TGTGCCAGCTCACCACAGGCGGGACCGACCACGTACTTC.

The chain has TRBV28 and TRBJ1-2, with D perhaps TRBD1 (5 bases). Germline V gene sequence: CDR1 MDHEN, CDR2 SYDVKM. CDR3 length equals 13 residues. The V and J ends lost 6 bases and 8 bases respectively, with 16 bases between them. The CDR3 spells CASSPGLYPGYTF. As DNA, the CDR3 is TGTGCCAGCAGCCCGGGACTCTACCCGGGCTACACCTTC.